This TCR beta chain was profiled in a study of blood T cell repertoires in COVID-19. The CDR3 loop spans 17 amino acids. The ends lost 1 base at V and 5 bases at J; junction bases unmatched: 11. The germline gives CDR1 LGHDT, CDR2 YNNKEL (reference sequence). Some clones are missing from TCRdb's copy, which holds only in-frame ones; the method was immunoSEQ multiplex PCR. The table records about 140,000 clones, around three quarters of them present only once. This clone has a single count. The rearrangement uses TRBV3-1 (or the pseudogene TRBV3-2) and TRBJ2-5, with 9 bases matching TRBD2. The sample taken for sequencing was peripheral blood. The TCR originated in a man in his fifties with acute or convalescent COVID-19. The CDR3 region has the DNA TGTGCCAGCAGCCAAGTATCGGGACTAGCATTACAGGAGACCCAGTACTTC. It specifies CASSQVSGLALQETQYF.